The following is a T cell receptor (beta chain) sequence with its context. The antigen remains undetermined. The data derive from a study of T cell responses to AZD1222 COVID-19 vaccine. Study-level background: Second-dose intervals of approximately 4 or approximately 12 weeks were pooled. Findings of the study overall: Regions left unmutated in variants are reportedly the target of nearly half of spike-specific TCRs. Clonal diversity was possibly underestimated, and white British individuals and females predominated among donors.

The germline V gene encodes CDR1 SGHNT and CDR2 YENEEA. The CDR3 loop spans 13 amino acids. V was cut by 5 bases and J by 6 bases, with 13 bases left in between. Clones were sequenced by immunoSEQ multiplex PCR, and TCRdb holds only the in-frame ones, with some missing. The sample includes approximately 100,000 clones, 85% to 90% of them seen just once. This specimen was peripheral blood, taken on day 0 of AZD1222 vaccination. The gene calls are TRBV11-3 and TRBJ2-5, with D unresolved. This clonotype was obtained from an adult in good health. The CDR3 reads CASSPPRLQTQYF. The CDR3 region has the DNA TGTGCCAGCAGCCCACCTCGTCTCCAGACCCAGTACTTC.